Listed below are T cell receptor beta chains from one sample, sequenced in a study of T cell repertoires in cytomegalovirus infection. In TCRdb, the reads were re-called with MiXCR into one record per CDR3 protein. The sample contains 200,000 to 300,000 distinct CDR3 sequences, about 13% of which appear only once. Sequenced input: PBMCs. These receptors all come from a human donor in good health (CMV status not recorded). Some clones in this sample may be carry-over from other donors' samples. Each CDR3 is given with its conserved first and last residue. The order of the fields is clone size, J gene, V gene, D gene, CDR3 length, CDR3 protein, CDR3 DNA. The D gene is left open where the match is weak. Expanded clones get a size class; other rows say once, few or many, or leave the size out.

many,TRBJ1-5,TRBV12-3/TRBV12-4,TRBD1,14,CASSEYRGNQPQHF,TGTGCCAGCAGCGAATACAGGGGGAATCAGCCCCAGCATTTT
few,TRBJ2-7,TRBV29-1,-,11,CSVVQTYEQYF,TGCAGCGTTGTGCAGACCTACGAGCAGTACTTC
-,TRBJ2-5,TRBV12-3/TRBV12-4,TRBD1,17,CASSQYSGTGVTETQYF,TGTGCCAGCAGTCAGTACTCCGGGACAGGGGTAACAGAGACCCAGTACTTC
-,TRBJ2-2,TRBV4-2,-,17,CASSPYAGRANTGELFF,TGTGCCAGCAGCCCCTACGCAGGCCGCGCGAACACCGGGGAGCTGTTTTTT
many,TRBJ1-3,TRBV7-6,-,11,CASSAGNTIYF,TGTGCCAGCAGCGCCGGAAACACCATATATTTT
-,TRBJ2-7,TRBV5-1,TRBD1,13,CASSTDRGAEQYF,TGCGCCAGCAGCACGGACAGGGGAGCCGAGCAGTACTTC
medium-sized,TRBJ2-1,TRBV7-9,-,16,CASSLIGVSANNEQFF,TGTGCCAGCAGCTTAATCGGGGTTAGCGCGAACAATGAGCAGTTCTTC
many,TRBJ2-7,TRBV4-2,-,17,CASSQGRVGLATYEQYF,TGTGCCAGCAGCCAAGGGCGGGTTGGCCTAGCCACATACGAGCAGTACTTC
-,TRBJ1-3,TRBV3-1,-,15,CASSPTAFTGNTIYF,TGTGCCAGCAGCCCGACAGCTTTTACTGGAAACACCATATATTTT
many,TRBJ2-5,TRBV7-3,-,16,CASSSSGGPAGETQYF,TGTGCCAGCAGCTCCTCCGGGGGCCCGGCAGGGGAGACCCAGTACTTC
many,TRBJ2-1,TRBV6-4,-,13,CASSRDQRMEQFF,TGTGCCAGCAGTAGGGACCAAAGAATGGAGCAGTTCTTC
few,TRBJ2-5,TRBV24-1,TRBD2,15,CATSEGGSGGETQYF,TGTGCCACCAGTGAAGGTGGTAGCGGGGGAGAGACCCAGTACTTC
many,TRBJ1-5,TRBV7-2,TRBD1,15,CASSSGTVSNQPQHF,TGTGCCAGCAGCTCCGGGACAGTCAGCAATCAGCCCCAGCATTTT
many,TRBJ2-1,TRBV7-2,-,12,CASSLAGGEQFF,TGTGCCAGCAGCTTAGCGGGTGGAGAGCAGTTCTTC
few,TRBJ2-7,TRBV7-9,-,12,CASSLNNREQYF,TGTGCCAGCAGCCTTAACAACCGGGAGCAGTACTTC
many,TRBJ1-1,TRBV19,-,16,CASSPGGTIINTEAFF,TGTGCCAGTAGCCCCGGGGGCACTATCATCAACACTGAAGCTTTCTTT
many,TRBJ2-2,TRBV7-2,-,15,CASSLAPAPTGELFF,TGTGCCAGCAGCTTAGCTCCTGCACCCACCGGGGAGCTGTTTTTT
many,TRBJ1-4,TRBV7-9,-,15,CASSRYSDINEKLFF,TGTGCCAGCAGCCGGTACTCCGATATTAATGAAAAACTGTTTTTT
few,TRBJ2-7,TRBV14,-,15,CASSQEFGPSYEQYF,TGTGCCAGCAGCCAAGAATTCGGCCCCTCCTACGAGCAGTACTTC
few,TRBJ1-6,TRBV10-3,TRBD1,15,CATGTADGANSPLHF,TGTGCCACCGGGACAGCGGACGGTGCTAATTCACCCCTCCACTTT
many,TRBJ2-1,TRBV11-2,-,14,CASSLLVGYNEQFF,TGTGCCAGCAGCTTATTGGTAGGGTACAATGAGCAGTTCTTC
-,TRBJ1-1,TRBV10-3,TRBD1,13,CAIGTGFNTEAFF,TGTGCCATCGGGACAGGGTTTAACACTGAAGCTTTCTTT
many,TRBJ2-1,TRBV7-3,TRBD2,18,CASSEGGLGAGSYNEQFF,TGTGCCAGCAGCGAAGGGGGACTAGGAGCGGGCTCCTACAATGAGCAGTTCTTC
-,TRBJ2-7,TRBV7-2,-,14,CASSLAGQISEQYF,TGTGCCAGCAGCTTAGCGGGACAAATTTCCGAGCAGTACTTC
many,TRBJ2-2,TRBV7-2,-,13,CASSSPHTGELFF,TGTGCCAGCAGCTCCCCCCACACCGGGGAGCTGTTTTTT
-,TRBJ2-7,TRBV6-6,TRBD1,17,CASSYSSDRGLSYEQYF,TGTGCCAGCAGTTACTCGAGTGACAGGGGACTTTCCTACGAGCAGTACTTC
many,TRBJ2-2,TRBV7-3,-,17,CASSLGAGLGPTGELFF,TGTGCCAGCAGCTTAGGAGCTGGACTTGGGCCGACCGGGGAGCTGTTTTTT
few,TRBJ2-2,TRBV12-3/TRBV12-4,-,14,CASSLGGYAGELFF,TGTGCCAGCAGTTTAGGAGGATACGCCGGGGAGCTGTTTTTT
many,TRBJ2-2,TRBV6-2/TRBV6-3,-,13,CASSYRTAGELFF,TGTGCCAGCAGTTACCGCACAGCGGGGGAGCTGTTTTTT
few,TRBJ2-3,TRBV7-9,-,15,CASTPWGSSTDTQYF,TGTGCCAGCACCCCGTGGGGATCTAGCACAGATACGCAGTATTTT
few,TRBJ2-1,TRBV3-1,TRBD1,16,CASSLSFDRDYNEQFF,TGTGCCAGCAGCCTCTCCTTCGACAGGGACTACAATGAGCAGTTCTTC
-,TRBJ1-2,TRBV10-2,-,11,CASSDRNGYTF,TGCGCCAGCAGTGACAGGAATGGCTACACCTTC
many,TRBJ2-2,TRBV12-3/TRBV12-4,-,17,CASSSGGGRVLTGELFF,TGTGCCAGCAGTTCTGGGGGGGGCAGGGTCCTCACCGGGGAGCTGTTTTTT
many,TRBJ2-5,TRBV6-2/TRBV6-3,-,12,CASSYSEETQYF,TGTGCCAGCAGTTACTCGGAAGAGACCCAGTACTTC
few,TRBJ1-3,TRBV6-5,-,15,CASSYYRGAGNTIYF,TGTGCCAGCAGTTACTATCGGGGAGCTGGAAACACCATATATTTT
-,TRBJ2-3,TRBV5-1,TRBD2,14,CASSPDGGGRTQYF,TGCGCCAGCAGCCCCGACGGGGGGGGCCGTACGCAGTATTTT
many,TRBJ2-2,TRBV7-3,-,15,CASSLLRAGTGELFF,TGTGCCAGCAGCTTATTGCGGGCGGGCACCGGGGAGCTGTTTTTT
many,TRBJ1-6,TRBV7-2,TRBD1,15,CASSLDRGGNSPLHF,TGTGCCAGCAGCTTGGACAGGGGTGGGAATTCACCCCTCCACTTT
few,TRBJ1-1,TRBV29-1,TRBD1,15,CSVEGQASGGTEAFF,TGCAGCGTTGAGGGACAGGCATCAGGGGGCACTGAAGCTTTCTTT
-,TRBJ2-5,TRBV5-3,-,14,CASSFPGHQETQYF,TGTGCCAGCAGCTTCCCGGGACACCAAGAGACCCAGTACTTC
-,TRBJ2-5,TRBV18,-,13,CASSGQTQETQYF,TGTGCCAGCTCAGGACAGACCCAAGAGACCCAGTACTTC
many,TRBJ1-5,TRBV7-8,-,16,CASSLASASGNQPQHF,TGTGCCAGCAGCTTAGCCTCAGCGTCGGGCAATCAGCCCCAGCATTTT
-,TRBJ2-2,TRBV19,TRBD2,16,CASSIDRGGPTGELFF,TGTGCCAGTAGTATAGATCGGGGGGGCCCGACCGGGGAGCTGTTTTTT
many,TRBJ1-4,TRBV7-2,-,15,CASSVSPGYNEKLFF,TGTGCCAGCAGCGTTAGCCCGGGATACAACGAAAAACTGTTTTTT
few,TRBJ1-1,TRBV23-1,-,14,CASSHSPGGTEAFF,TGCGCCAGCAGTCATAGCCCAGGAGGCACTGAAGCTTTCTTT
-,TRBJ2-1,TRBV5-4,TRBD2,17,CASSRALSGGFNNEQFF,TGTGCCAGCAGCAGGGCTTTAAGCGGGGGGTTTAACAATGAGCAGTTCTTC
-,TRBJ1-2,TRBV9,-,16,CASSVGTAGGRNGYTF,TGTGCCAGCAGCGTAGGCACAGCCGGGGGTAGAAATGGCTACACCTTC
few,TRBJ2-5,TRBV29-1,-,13,CSVGSADSGTQYF,TGCAGCGTTGGAAGCGCGGATTCCGGGACCCAGTACTTC
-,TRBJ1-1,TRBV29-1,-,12,CSVEVKAVEAFF,TGCAGCGTTGAAGTTAAGGCGGTTGAAGCTTTCTTT
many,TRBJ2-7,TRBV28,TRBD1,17,CASSRTGASVHGAEQYF,TGTGCCAGCAGTCGGACAGGGGCATCTGTACACGGGGCCGAGCAGTACTTC
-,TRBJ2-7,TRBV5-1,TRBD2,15,CASNPSGGGSYEQYF,TGCGCCAGCAACCCATCCGGGGGGGGCTCCTACGAGCAGTACTTC
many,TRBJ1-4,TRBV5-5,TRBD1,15,CASSFGQGASEKLFF,TGTGCCAGCAGCTTCGGACAGGGGGCGTCTGAAAAACTGTTTTTT
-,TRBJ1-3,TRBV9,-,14,CASSRQVSGNTIYF,TGTGCCAGCAGTCGACAGGTTTCTGGAAACACCATATATTTT